In this sample, the clone carrying this T cell receptor beta chain turned up a few times. The sample belongs to a study of OX40 agonist ivuxolimab in advanced cancers. Sequencing used immunoSEQ multiplex PCR; TCRdb keeps in-frame clones, though not all of them. This table has around 46,000 clones, around 77% appearing once. The CDR3 is 15 residues long. The germline V gene has CDR1 MRHNA and CDR2 SNTAGT. Losses at the gene ends were 4 bases for V and 3 bases for J; bases not matched to a gene: 3. V is TRBV6-4 and J is TRBJ2-2; 9 nucleotides agree with TRBD2. The sequence derives from an adult with an advanced solid tumor such as melanoma, head and neck, liver or kidney cancer. This specimen consisted of CD4+ or CD8+ T cells sorted from blood, obtained in a trial of the OX40 agonist ivuxolimab. This chain's CDR3 is CASSVLAGHTGELFF. Here the CDR3 DNA reads TGTGCCAGCAGTGTTCTAGCGGGACACACCGGGGAGCTGTTTTTT.